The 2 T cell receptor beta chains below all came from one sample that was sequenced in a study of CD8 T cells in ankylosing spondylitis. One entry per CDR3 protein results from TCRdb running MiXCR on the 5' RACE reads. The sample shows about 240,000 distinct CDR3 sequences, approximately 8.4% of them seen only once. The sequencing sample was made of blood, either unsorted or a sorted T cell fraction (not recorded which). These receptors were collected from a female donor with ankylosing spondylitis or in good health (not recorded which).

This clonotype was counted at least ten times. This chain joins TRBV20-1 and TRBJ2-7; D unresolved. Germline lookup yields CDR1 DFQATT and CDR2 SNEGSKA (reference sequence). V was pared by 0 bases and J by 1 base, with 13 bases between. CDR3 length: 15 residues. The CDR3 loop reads CSARERPLTSYEQYF. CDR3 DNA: TGCAGTGCTAGAGAACGGCCCCTAACTTCCTACGAGCAGTACTTC.

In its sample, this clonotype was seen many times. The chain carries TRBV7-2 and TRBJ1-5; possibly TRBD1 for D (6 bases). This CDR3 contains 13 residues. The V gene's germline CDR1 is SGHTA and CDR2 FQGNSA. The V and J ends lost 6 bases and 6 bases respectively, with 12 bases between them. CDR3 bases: TGTGCCAGCAGTCCACAGGGAGGTCAGCCCCAGCATTTT. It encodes CASSPQGGQPQHF.